The 29 T cell receptor beta chains given below trace back to one sample, sequenced in a study of technical replicates of blood from a few donors. Here immunoSEQ multiplex PCR was the method, and the copy in TCRdb shows in-frame clones only, minus some. Of approximately 15,000 clones in the sample, roughly 87% were seen once. The material sequenced was PBMCs. The source of these receptors is a human donor in good health.

The chain links TRBV11-2 to TRBJ1-5; D unclear. Germline CDR1 is SGHAT and CDR2 is FQNNGV. Between the trimmed V and J ends, which lost 0 bases and 6 bases, there was a span of 6 bases. The CDR3 is 13 amino acids. CDR3 sequence: CASSLDRGQPQHF. Written as DNA, the CDR3 is TGTGCCAGCAGCTTAGATCGGGGTCAGCCCCAGCATTTT.

This clone was counted once. The chain employs TRBV5-8 and TRBJ2-7; TRBD1 agrees at 7 bases. Germline CDR1 reads SGHTS; CDR2 reads YDEGEE. After removal of 7 bases from V and 0 bases from J, the junction contained 10 bases not matched to a gene. The CDR3 is 15 residues long. The CDR3 DNA reads TGTGCCAGCCTCGAGGGACAGCCATACTCCTACGAGCAGTACTTC. It codes for CASLEGQPYSYEQYF.

CDR3 residues: CASRQEGKQYF. The CDR3 coding sequence is TGTGCCAGCAGGCAAGAGGGCAAGCAGTACTTC. The J gene is TRBJ2-7, the V gene TRBV2; D might be TRBD2 (5 bases). Germline V gene lookup returns CDR1 SNHLY and CDR2 FYNNEI. The CDR3 sequence is 11 residues long. Trimming stripped 6 bases from V and 8 bases from J, with 11 bases between.

The chain links TRBV29-1 to TRBJ2-1; 13 nucleotides align to TRBD2. From germline, CDR1 is SQVTM and CDR2 ANQGSEA. Trimming cost V 3 bases and J 8 bases; bases outside gene matches: 7. The CDR3 extends over 15 amino acids. The CDR3 DNA follows: TGCAGCGTTGATACCGGGACTAGCGGGATAGATGAGCAGTTCTTC. Its translation: CSVDTGTSGIDEQFF.

Here the CDR3 reads CASNRGPGQGAYNEQFF. CDR3 DNA: TGTGCCAGTAATCGGGGCCCGGGACAGGGGGCGTACAATGAGCAGTTCTTC. The rearrangement joins TRBV19 to TRBJ2-1; TRBD1 matches 12 bases. Germline lookup yields CDR1 LNHDA and CDR2 SQIVND (reference sequence). The V segment lost 7 bases and the J segment 4 bases; nucleotides outside the gene matches: 11. This CDR3 comprises 17 residues.

This rearrangement joins TRBV19 to TRBJ2-7; 10 positions agree with TRBD2. This CDR3 has 14 amino acids. J was trimmed by 3 bases and V by 1 base; bases with no gene match: 0. CDR1 is LNHDA, CDR2 SQIVND, per germline (reference sequence). In nucleotides, the CDR3 is TGTGCCAGTAGTATAGCTAGCGGGAGCTACGAGCAGTACTTC. Translated, it gives CASSIASGSYEQYF.

The chain employs TRBV10-3 and TRBJ2-3, with D perhaps TRBD2 (6 bases). Trimming took off 1 base at V and 2 bases at J, with 13 bases between the two ends. The CDR3 is 16 residues long. CDR1 is ENHRY and CDR2 is SYGVKD in the germline V gene. CDR3 DNA: TGTGCCATCAGTGAGTTGGGTACGGGGGACACAGATACGCAGTATTTT. Translation: CAISELGTGDTDTQYF.

The chain couples TRBV28 to TRBJ1-4; 8 bases map to TRBD1. Germline V CDR1 and CDR2: MDHEN, SYDVKM. The CDR3 contains 15 residues. Losses at the gene ends were 2 bases for V and 8 bases for J; bases not matched to a gene: 7. Here the CDR3 reads CASSLTGQGFEKLFF. Written as DNA, the CDR3 is TGTGCCAGCAGTTTAACTGGACAGGGTTTCGAAAAACTGTTTTTT.

This clone has a handful of counts. This rearrangement joins TRBV18 to TRBJ1-1; the D is unclear. The V and J ends lost 3 bases and 0 bases respectively, with 11 bases between them. CDR1 KGHSH and CDR2 LQKENI come from the germline V gene. The CDR3 runs 15 residues. CDR3 residues: CASSPNAGMNTEAFF. The CDR3 DNA reads as TGTGCCAGCTCACCTAACGCCGGTATGAACACTGAAGCTTTCTTT.

The CDR3 region is CAWNAGGNTIYF. CDR3 coding DNA: TGTGCCTGGAATGCCGGTGGAAACACCATATATTTT. V usage is TRBV30 and J usage is TRBJ1-3, with D hard to call. This CDR3 contains 12 residues. With 4 bases removed from V and 3 bases from J, the gap between germline ends came to 7 bases. CDR1 and CDR2 (germline): GTSNPN, SVGIG (reference sequence).

The chain is built from TRBV7-6 and TRBJ2-3, with 14 bases aligning to TRBD2. The CDR3 loop spans 16 amino acids. Germline V gene sequence: CDR1 SGHVS, CDR2 FNYEAQ. J was trimmed by 5 bases and V by 5 bases; bases with no gene match: 6. The CDR3 loop is CASSGSGTSGRDTQYF. In DNA form, the CDR3 reads TGTGCCAGCAGCGGATCCGGGACTAGCGGGAGAGATACGCAGTATTTT.

This clone showed up just once. This chain connects TRBV21-1 to TRBJ2-1; TRBD1 reflects the table's D call only, with no check against the DNA. TRBV21-1 is labeled a pseudogene. The CDR3 consists of 18 residues. This CDR3 is CASTQHVEQGGASNEQFF. CDR3 DNA: TGTGCCAGCACTCAGCACGTGGAGCAAGGGGGCGCTTCAAATGAGCAGTTCTTC.

The gene calls are TRBV7-8 and TRBJ2-7; 9 bases fit TRBD2. The germline V gene encodes CDR1 SGHVS and CDR2 FQNEAQ. The junction had 7 bases not matched to a gene; V was cut back by 1 base and J by 6 bases. The CDR3 runs 15 residues. The CDR3 loop reads CASSLVELAGLEQYF. The DNA for the CDR3 is TGTGCCAGCAGCTTAGTAGAACTAGCGGGCCTCGAGCAGTACTTC.

The J gene is TRBJ1-2, the V gene TRBV19, with TRBD1 matching 10 bases. CDR3 length equals 14 residues. After removal of 5 bases from V and 5 bases from J, the junction contained 5 bases not matched to a gene. Germline CDR1 reads LNHDA; CDR2 reads SQIVND (reference sequence). The CDR3 DNA sequence: TGTGCCAGTAGTTTCGGACAGGGGGGATATGGCTACACCTTC. Residues: CASSFGQGGYGYTF.

This clone has a handful of counts. The chain recombines TRBV5-3 with TRBJ1-1; D is possibly TRBD1 (5 bases). TRBV5-3 is an open reading frame whose function is uncertain. Trimming pared 4 bases from V and 8 bases from J, leaving 15 bases between. This CDR3 has 13 amino acids. The CDR3 loop reads CARSGHLTDEAFF. The CDR3 DNA reads as TGTGCCAGAAGCGGACACTTGACAGACGAAGCTTTCTTT.

The chain is built from TRBV11-2 and TRBJ2-5; TRBD2 agrees at 8 bases. The CDR3 sequence is 15 residues long. J lost 5 bases, V lost 3 bases, and 8 bases had no gene match. Germline CDR1 is SGHAT and CDR2 is FQNNGV. The DNA of the CDR3 is TGTGCCAGCAGCTTTTCTGCGGGAGGTGTTGAGACCCAGTACTTC. It yields the protein CASSFSAGGVETQYF. The full variable domain, with the rest looked up from reference TRBV11-2 and TRBJ2-5, is EAGVAQSPRYKIIEKRQSVAFWCNPISGHATLYWYQQILGQGPKLLIQFQNNGVVDDSQLPKDRFSAERLKGVDSTLKIQPAKLEDSAVYLCASSFSAGGVETQYFGPGTRLLVL.

The chain couples TRBV28 to TRBJ2-7, with D possibly matching TRBD1 (5 bases). The CDR3 covers 15 residues. Trimming removed 5 bases at V and 0 bases at J, with 14 bases between. In germline, CDR1 is MDHEN, CDR2 SYDVKM. The CDR3 DNA reads TGTGCCAGCAGTGATAGTTCAGGGTTCTCCTACGAGCAGTACTTC. Translating it yields CASSDSSGFSYEQYF.

The chain links TRBV28 to TRBJ1-2, with no clear D. CDR3 length: 11 residues. The germline V gene has CDR1 MDHEN and CDR2 SYDVKM. The V and J ends lost 3 bases and 14 bases respectively, with 13 bases between them. The DNA for the CDR3 is TGTGCCAGCAGTTTCAAAACTAGCTGGACCTTC. Its protein product is CASSFKTSWTF.

In its sample, this clone was seen a few times. J is TRBJ2-5 and V is TRBV2; D not certain. The CDR3 runs 14 residues. The germline V and J ends were trimmed by 4 bases and 0 bases, with 9 bases remaining between them. Germline V gives CDR1 SNHLY, CDR2 FYNNEI. CDR3 residues: CASSGRVYQETQYF. The CDR3 DNA reads TGTGCCAGCAGTGGCCGAGTGTACCAAGAGACCCAGTACTTC.

In nucleotides, the CDR3 is TGTGCCAGTAGTCCCCGGGACTCTACGCAGTATTTT. It encodes CASSPRDSTQYF. The V and J genes are TRBV19 and TRBJ2-3; the D gene is possibly TRBD2 (6 bases). There are 12 residues in the CDR3. Germline loops: CDR1 LNHDA, CDR2 SQIVND (reference sequence). V was cut by 5 bases and J by 8 bases, with 11 bases left in between.

This clone appeared a few times. This chain uses TRBV4-2 with TRBJ1-4; D remains unclear. This CDR3 has 16 residues. Germline values: CDR1 LGHNA, CDR2 YNFKEQ. V lost 4 bases to trimming and J lost 7 bases, with 19 bases between them. The chain's CDR3 is CASSRLVDAEVEKLFF. The DNA for the CDR3 is TGTGCCAGCAGCCGACTAGTGGACGCGGAAGTTGAAAAACTGTTTTTT.

The V gene is TRBV27, the J gene TRBJ2-1; 16 nucleotides agree with TRBD2. Germline V gives CDR1 MNHEY, CDR2 SMNVEV (reference sequence). The CDR3 loop spans 21 amino acids. J gave up 0 bases and V 0 bases, and 8 bases lay outside the gene matches. The CDR3 sequence: CASSLSPGLAGGRSSYNEQFF. In nucleotides, the CDR3 is TGTGCCAGCAGTTTATCCCCGGGACTAGCGGGAGGGCGGAGCTCCTACAATGAGCAGTTCTTC.

This rearrangement joins TRBV4-1 to TRBJ2-2, with 12 bases matching TRBD2. Germline CDR1 and CDR2: MGHRA and YSYEKL. CDR3 size: 17 residues. V trimming: 2 bases; J trimming: 7 bases; junction bases outside the gene matches: 8. The chain's CDR3 is CASSQIGLAGYGGELFF. The CDR3 bases are TGCGCCAGCAGCCAAATCGGACTAGCGGGATATGGCGGGGAGCTGTTTTTT.

The J gene is TRBJ1-2, the V gene TRBV14; 8 bases are a match to TRBD1. The CDR3 runs 14 residues. V dropped 4 bases and J dropped 2; count of bases not matched to a gene: 3. Germline assignment: CDR1 SGHDN and CDR2 FVKESK. The CDR3 spells CASSPWTGNYGYTF. CDR3 DNA: TGTGCCAGCAGCCCGTGGACAGGGAACTATGGCTACACCTTC.

The rearrangement uses TRBV29-1 and TRBJ2-1; 7 bases are shared with TRBD2. In germline, CDR1 is SQVTM, CDR2 ANQGSEA. V dropped 4 bases and J dropped 10; count of bases not matched to a gene: 7. The CDR3 has 12 amino acids. The CDR3 here is CSVATWEGEQFF. CDR3 bases: TGCAGCGTTGCAACCTGGGAGGGGGAGCAGTTCTTC.

The rearrangement uses TRBV27 and TRBJ2-1; D unclear. CDR1 and CDR2 from the germline V gene are MNHEY and SMNVEV (reference sequence). The CDR3 is made up of 14 amino acids. V gave up 0 bases and J gave up 7 bases, with 10 bases separating them. CDR3 protein: CASSLSRSLNEQFF. CDR3 DNA: TGTGCCAGCAGTTTATCGCGGAGTTTAAATGAGCAGTTCTTC.

The chain uses TRBV5-1 and TRBJ2-6; the match to TRBD1 covers 7 bases. V shed 0 bases and J 0 bases; nucleotides not matched to a gene: 3. CDR1 and CDR2 from the germline V gene are SGHRS and YFSETQ. This CDR3 region has 17 residues. The CDR3 sequence is CASSLDRGNSGANVLTF. CDR3 nucleotide sequence: TGCGCCAGCAGCTTGGACAGGGGAAACTCTGGGGCCAACGTCCTGACTTTC.

The table lists this clone with a few counts. The chain uses TRBV6-5 and TRBJ1-2, with a tentative D call TRBD1 (6 bases). Trimming cost V 2 bases and J 4 bases, with 14 bases left between them. The CDR3 totals 15 residues. Germline CDR1 and CDR2: MNHEY and SVGAGI. This chain's CDR3 is CASSYPTTGGYGYTF. The CDR3 DNA reads as TGTGCCAGCAGTTACCCCACGACAGGCGGCTATGGCTACACCTTC.

The chain joins TRBV19 to TRBJ2-2; possible D gene TRBD1, 5 bases. Germline V lookup: CDR1 LNHDA, CDR2 SQIVND (reference sequence). Deletions cut 6 bases from V and 4 bases from J, with 12 bases between. This CDR3 is built from 14 residues. CDR3 loop: CASRPQEVTGELFF. In DNA form, the CDR3 reads TGTGCCAGTAGACCACAGGAAGTCACCGGGGAGCTGTTTTTT.